The TCR beta chain described here comes from a study of blood T cell repertoires in COVID-19 (dated by TCRdb to the early 2020s). As for the study more broadly: Samples covering the acute and convalescent phases of COVID-19 were provided by collaborators in the United States, Italy and Spain. HLA class I and class II types, where available, came from metadata supplied by the sample provider rather than from assay-based typing. The prospective study material was composed of cDNA or gDNA derived from T cells, B-cell-depleted T cells, or PBMCs. Samples came from the ongoing ImmuneRACE study (first 160 participants) plus 1,254 subjects from 6 global collaborators. The repertoires were released in a freely available public database intended as a resource for research on the immune response to SARS-CoV-2. Deeply sampled blood TCRbeta repertoires from subjects exposed to, actively infected with, or recovered from COVID-19 were included in the dataset. Sample metadata almost always included a de-identified subject ID, COVID-19 status, age in years and sex.

The collaborating institutions used their own protocols to collect whole blood in K2EDTA tubes. For TCRbeta analysis, collaborators shipped samples in one of three forms: frozen whole blood, isolated PBMCs, or DNA extracted from either of those sample types. The CDR3 goes from the cysteine to the phenylalanine over 16 residues. Only CDR3 DNA is held: 48 bases, read in frame from base 1. Trimming removed 4 bases from V and 3 bases from J, leaving 19 bases between the germline ends. CDR1 and CDR2 are drawn from the germline V gene: LGHNA, YNFKEQ. TCRbeta CDR3 regions were amplified from genomic DNA using the immunoSEQ Assay, a bias-controlled multiplex PCR. Regarding the original processing steps: The number of nucleated cells in each sample was estimated by amplification of reference gene primers within the assay. To quantify the absolute abundance of each unique TCRbeta CDR3 rearrangement, sequence reads were collapsed and filtered. For each sample, productive Simpson clonality was calculated by taking the square root of Simpson's diversity index across productive rearrangements. The clones in this table, taken by TCRdb from immuneACCESS, are in-frame only. Not every clone is retained; where verified, under half of the shortfall comes from an unresolved V gene, and the cause of the rest is unknown. The DNA gave D and trimming, while V, J and clone size come from that table. Here the sample has roughly 200,000 clones; roughly 78% occur a single time. Of the sample, roughly 2.8% is held by the ten largest clones.

Note on this clone: Its antigen is still unknown. No base-level quality is on record; no much larger clone is a single base apart.

Results the study describes overall, beyond this receptor: How much clinical and demographic metadata was included differed by source and by participant, and the metadata was provided uncurated.

The chain is assembled from TRBV4-2 and TRBJ2-7; tentative D gene TRBD2, with 5 bases matching. The specimen was peripheral blood. The receptor was derived from a woman over 75 with active or convalescent COVID-19. The CDR3 is CASSPLPTSLHYEQYF. At the DNA level, the sequence is TGTGCCAGCAGCCCCCTCCCTACTAGTCTCCACTACGAGCAGTACTTC.